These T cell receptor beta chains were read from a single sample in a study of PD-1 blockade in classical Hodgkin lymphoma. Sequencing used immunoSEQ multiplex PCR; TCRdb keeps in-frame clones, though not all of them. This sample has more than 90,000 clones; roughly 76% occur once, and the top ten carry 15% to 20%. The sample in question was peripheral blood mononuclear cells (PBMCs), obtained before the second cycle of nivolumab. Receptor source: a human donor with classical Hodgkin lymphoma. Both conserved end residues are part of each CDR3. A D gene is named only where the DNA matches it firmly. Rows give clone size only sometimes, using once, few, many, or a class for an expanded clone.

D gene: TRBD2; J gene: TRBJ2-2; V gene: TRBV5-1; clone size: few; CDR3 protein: CASSPYSGRGTGELFF; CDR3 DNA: TGCGCCAGCAGCCCCTATAGCGGGAGGGGGACCGGGGAGCTGTTTTTT
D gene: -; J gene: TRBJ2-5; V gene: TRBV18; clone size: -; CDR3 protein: CASSPGGNQETQYF; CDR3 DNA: TGTGCCAGCTCACCTGGCGGTAACCAAGAGACCCAGTACTTC
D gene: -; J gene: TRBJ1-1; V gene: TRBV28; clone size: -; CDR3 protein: CASSLRGSVPNTEAFF; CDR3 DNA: TGTGCCAGCAGTTTAAGGGGGAGCGTACCGAACACTGAAGCTTTCTTT
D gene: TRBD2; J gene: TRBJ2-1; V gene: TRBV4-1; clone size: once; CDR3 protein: CASSPGGSSYNEQFF; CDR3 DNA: TGCGCCAGCAGCCCGGGAGGGAGCTCCTACAATGAGCAGTTCTTC
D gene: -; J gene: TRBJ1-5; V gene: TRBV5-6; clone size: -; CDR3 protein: CASSFRWSNQPQHF; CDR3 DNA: TGTGCCAGCAGCTTTAGGTGGAGCAATCAGCCCCAGCATTTT
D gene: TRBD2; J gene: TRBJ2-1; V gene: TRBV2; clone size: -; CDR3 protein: CASSTTSDNEQFF; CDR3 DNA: TGTGCCAGCAGTACCACTAGCGACAATGAGCAGTTCTTC
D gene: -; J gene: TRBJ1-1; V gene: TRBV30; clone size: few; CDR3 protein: CAWERQRNTEAFF; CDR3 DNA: TGTGCCTGGGAACGACAGAGGAACACTGAAGCTTTCTTT
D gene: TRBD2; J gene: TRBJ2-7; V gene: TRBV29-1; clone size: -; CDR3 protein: CSVATSGVYEQYF; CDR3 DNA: TGCAGCGTCGCGACTAGCGGGGTCTACGAGCAGTACTTC
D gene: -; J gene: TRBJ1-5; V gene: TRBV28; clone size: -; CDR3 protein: CASSLVSGNQPQHF; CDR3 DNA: TGTGCCAGCAGTTTAGTGTCAGGCAATCAGCCCCAGCATTTT
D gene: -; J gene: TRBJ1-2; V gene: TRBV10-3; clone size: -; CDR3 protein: CAISESGQSYGYTF; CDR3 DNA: TGTGCCATCAGTGAGTCTGGACAGTCCTATGGCTACACCTTC
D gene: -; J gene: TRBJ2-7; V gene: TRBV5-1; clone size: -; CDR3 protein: CASSLIQGREQYF; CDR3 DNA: TGCGCCAGCAGCTTGATCCAAGGCCGGGAGCAGTACTTC
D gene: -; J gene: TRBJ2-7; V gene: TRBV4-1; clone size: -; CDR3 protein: CASSLGGTAYEQYF; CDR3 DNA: TGCGCCAGCAGCTTGGGAGGGACAGCCTACGAGCAGTACTTC
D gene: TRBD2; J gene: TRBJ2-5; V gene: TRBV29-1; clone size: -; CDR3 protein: CSADPYGTSGTQETQYF; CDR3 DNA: TGCAGCGCTGATCCTTACGGGACTAGCGGAACCCAAGAGACCCAGTACTTC
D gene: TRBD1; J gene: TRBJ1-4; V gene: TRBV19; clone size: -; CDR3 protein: CASGGTGVFEKLFF; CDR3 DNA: TGTGCCAGTGGAGGGACAGGTGTTTTTGAAAAACTGTTTTTT